This TCR beta chain was observed in a study of blood T cell repertoires in COVID-19. Clones were sequenced by immunoSEQ multiplex PCR, and TCRdb holds only the in-frame ones, with some missing. The sample includes approximately 130,000 clones, around nine tenths of them seen just once. The CDR3 spans 16 residues. Germline CDR1 KGHDR, CDR2 SFDVKD. V trimming: 3 bases; J trimming: 8 bases; junction bases outside the gene matches: 10. Sequenced sample: peripheral blood. The chain uses TRBV24-1 and TRBJ2-1; the match to TRBD2 covers 9 bases. The clonotype comes from a human donor in a cohort sampled during active COVID-19. The chain's CDR3 is CATSDPAVAGVDEQFF. CDR3 sequence (DNA): TGTGCCACCAGTGATCCTGCGGTAGCGGGGGTGGATGAGCAGTTCTTC.